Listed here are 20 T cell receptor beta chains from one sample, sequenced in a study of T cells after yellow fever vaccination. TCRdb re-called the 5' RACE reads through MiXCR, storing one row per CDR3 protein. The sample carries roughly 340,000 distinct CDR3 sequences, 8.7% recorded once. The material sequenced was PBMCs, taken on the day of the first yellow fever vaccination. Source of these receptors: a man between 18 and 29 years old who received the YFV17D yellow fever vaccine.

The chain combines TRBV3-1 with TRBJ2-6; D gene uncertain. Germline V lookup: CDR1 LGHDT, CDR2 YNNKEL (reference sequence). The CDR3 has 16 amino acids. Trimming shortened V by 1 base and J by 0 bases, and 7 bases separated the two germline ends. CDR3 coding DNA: TGTGCCAGCAGCCAAGTCCGAGCCTCTGGGGCCAACGTCCTGACTTTC. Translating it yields CASSQVRASGANVLTF.

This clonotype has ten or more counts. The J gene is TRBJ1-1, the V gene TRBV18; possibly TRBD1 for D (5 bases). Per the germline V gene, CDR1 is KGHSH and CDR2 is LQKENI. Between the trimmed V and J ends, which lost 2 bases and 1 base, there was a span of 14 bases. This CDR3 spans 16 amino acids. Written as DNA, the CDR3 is TGTGCCAGCTCACCAAGGGTCCAGGGAGCGAACACTGAAGCTTTCTTT. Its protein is CASSPRVQGANTEAFF.

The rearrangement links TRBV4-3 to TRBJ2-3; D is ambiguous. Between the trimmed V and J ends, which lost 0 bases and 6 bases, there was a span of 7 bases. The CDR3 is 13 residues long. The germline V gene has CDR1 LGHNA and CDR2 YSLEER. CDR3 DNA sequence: TGCGCCAGCAGCCAAGAGACTGCCGATACGCAGTATTTT. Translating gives CASSQETADTQYF.

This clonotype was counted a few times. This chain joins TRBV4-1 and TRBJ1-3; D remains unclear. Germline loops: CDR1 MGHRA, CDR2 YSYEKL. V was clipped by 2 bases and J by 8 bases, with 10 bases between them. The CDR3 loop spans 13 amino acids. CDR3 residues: CASSQLWGDTIYF. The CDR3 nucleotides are TGCGCCAGCAGCCAACTATGGGGAGACACCATATATTTT.

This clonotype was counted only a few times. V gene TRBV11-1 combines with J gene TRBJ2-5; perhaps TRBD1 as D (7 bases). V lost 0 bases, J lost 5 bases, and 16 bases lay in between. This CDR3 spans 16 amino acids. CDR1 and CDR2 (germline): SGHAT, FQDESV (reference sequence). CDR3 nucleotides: TGTGCCAGCAGCTTAGCGTTCCCAGGGGGAGGTGAGACCCAGTACTTC. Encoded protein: CASSLAFPGGGETQYF.

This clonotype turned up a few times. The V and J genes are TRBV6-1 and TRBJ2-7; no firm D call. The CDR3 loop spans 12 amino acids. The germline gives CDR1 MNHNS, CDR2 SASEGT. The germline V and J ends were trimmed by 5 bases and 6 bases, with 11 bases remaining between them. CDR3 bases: TGTGCCAGCAGTCCCGAAGGGCGCGAGCAGTACGTC. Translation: CASSPEGREQYV.

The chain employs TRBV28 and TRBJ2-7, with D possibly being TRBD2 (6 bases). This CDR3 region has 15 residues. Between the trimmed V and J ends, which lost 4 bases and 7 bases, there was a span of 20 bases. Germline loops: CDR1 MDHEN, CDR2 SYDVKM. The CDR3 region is CASSSIGGSVGEQYV. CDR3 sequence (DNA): TGTGCCAGCAGTTCGATTGGAGGGTCCGTTGGGGAGCAGTACGTC.

CDR3 nucleotides: TGTGCCAGCAGTTATAGCGGGGAATCTACCTACGAGCAGTACTTC. It encodes CASSYSGESTYEQYF. The rearrangement joins TRBV6-2 or TRBV6-3 to TRBJ2-7; TRBD2 matches 8 bases. The CDR3 runs to 15 residues. V gave up 3 bases and J gave up 2 bases; unmatched junction bases: 6. CDR1 is MNHEY and CDR2 is SVGEGT in the germline V gene.

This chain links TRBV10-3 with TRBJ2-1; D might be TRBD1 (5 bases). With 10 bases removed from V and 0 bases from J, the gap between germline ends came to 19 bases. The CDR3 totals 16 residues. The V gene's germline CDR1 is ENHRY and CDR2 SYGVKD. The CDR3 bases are TGTGCCACCAGGTGGGGCGTGAGAAGCTCCTACAATGAGCAGTTCTTC. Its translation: CATRWGVRSSYNEQFF.

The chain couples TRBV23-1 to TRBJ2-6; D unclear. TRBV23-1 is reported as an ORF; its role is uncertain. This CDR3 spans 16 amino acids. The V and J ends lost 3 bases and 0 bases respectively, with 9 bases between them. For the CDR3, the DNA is TGCGCCAGCAGTCATCGTCCCAGCTCTGGGGCCAACGTCCTGACTTTC. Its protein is CASSHRPSSGANVLTF.

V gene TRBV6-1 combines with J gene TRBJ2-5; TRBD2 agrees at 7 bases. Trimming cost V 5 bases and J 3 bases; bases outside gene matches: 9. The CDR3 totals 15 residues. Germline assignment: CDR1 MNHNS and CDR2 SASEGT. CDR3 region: CASSPITSVEETQYF. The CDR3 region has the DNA TGTGCCAGCAGTCCTATCACTAGCGTAGAAGAGACCCAGTACTTC.

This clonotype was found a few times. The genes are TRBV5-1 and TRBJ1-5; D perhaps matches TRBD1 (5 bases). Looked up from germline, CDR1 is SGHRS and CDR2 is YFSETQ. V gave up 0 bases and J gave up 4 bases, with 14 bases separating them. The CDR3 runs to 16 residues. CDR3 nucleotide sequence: TGCGCCAGCAGCTTGGCGGGAGGGACCATAAATCAGCCCCAGCATTTT. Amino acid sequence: CASSLAGGTINQPQHF.

CDR3 bases: TGTGCCACCAGTGACCACCGACAGGGGAGCAATCAGCCCCAGCATTTT. Protein sequence: CATSDHRQGSNQPQHF. The gene calls are TRBV24-1 and TRBJ1-5; 8 positions agree with TRBD1. The germline V gene encodes CDR1 KGHDR and CDR2 SFDVKD. V trimming: 4 bases; J trimming: 1 base; junction bases outside the gene matches: 5. CDR3 size: 16 residues.

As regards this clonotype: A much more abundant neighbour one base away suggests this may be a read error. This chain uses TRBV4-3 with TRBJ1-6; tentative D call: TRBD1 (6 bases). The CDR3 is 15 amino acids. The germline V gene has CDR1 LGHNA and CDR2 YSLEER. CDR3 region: CASSQDHRVNLPLHF. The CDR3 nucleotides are TGCGCCAGCAGCCAAGATCACAGGGTTAATTTACCCCTCCACTTT.

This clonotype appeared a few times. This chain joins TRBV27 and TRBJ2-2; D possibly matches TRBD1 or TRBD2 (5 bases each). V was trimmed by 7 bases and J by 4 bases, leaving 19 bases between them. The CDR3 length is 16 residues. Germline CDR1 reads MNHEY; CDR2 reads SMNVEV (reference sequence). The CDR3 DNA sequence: TGTGCCAGCAATTGGGGCCCACCAGGACTCACCGGGGAGCTGTTTTTT. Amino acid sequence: CASNWGPPGLTGELFF.

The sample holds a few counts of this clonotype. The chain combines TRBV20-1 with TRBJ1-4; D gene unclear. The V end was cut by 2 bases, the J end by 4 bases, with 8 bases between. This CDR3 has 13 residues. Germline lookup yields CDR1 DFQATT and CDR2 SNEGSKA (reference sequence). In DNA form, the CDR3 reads TGCAGTGCTAGACCTAGGATTAATGAAAAACTGTTTTTT. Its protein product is CSARPRINEKLFF.

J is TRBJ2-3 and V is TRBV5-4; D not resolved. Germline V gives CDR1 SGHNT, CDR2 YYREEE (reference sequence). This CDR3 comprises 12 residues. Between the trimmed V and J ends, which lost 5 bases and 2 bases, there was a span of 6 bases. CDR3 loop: CASRQDTDTQYF. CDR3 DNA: TGTGCCAGCAGGCAAGACACAGATACGCAGTATTTT.

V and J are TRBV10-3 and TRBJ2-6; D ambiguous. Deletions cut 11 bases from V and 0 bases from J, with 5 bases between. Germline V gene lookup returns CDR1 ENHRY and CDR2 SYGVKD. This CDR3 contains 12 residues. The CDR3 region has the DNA TGTGCCGTGAACTCTGGGGCCAACGTCCTGACTTTC. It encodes CAVNSGANVLTF.

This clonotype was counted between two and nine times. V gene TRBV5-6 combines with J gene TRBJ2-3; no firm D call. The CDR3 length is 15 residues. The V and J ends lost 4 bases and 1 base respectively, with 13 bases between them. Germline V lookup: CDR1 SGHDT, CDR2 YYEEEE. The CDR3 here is CASSPTGGGTDTQYF. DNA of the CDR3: TGTGCCAGCAGCCCGACGGGTGGTGGCACAGATACGCAGTATTTT.

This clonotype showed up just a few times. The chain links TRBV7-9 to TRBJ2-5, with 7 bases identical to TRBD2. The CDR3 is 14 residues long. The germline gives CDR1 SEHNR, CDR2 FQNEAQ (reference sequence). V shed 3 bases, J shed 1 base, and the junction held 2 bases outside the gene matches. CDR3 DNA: TGTGCCAGCAGCTTGCCGGGGGGCCAAGAGACCCAGTACTTC. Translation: CASSLPGGQETQYF.